Presented here are 25 T cell receptor beta chains from one specimen sequenced in a study of T cell clonality in common variable immunodeficiency. Some clones are missing from TCRdb's copy, which holds only in-frame ones; the method was immunoSEQ multiplex PCR. Sampling found some 60,000 clones, none seen once. The sequenced material came from peripheral blood mononuclear cells. The receptors were sampled from a person aged 18 to 69 in good health.

This clone was found many times. The read terminates 3 residues before the CDR3 end, so the remaining end is supplied by the germline J gene. This chain connects TRBV18 to TRBJ2-6; TRBD1 matches at 10 bases. Germline CDR1 is KGHSH and CDR2 is LQKENI. The CDR3 contains 19 residues. V shed 1 base and J 2 bases; nucleotides not matched to a gene: 8. Incomplete CDR3 DNA: TGTGCCAGCTCACCACGACAGGGGGCCTCCCCAGCTGGGGCCAACGTC. This translates into CASSPRQGASPAGANV. The entire CDR3 sequence reads CASSPRQGASPAGANVLTF.

This clone was picked up many times. The CDR3 end lies 3 residues beyond the end of the read and is filled in from the germline J gene. V gene TRBV7-8 combines with J gene TRBJ2-3, with 7 nucleotides matching TRBD1. V shed 1 base, J shed 2 bases, and the junction held 6 bases outside the gene matches. This CDR3 comprises 16 residues. Germline assignment: CDR1 SGHVS and CDR2 FQNEAQ. The CDR3 reads CASSLVSGQITDTQYF. The DNA read from the CDR3 is TGTGCCAGCAGCTTAGTTTCGGGACAGATCACAGATACG. Supplemented by reference TRBV7-8 and TRBJ2-3, the full variable domain reads GAGVSQSPRYKVAKRGQDVALRCDPISGHVSLFWYQQALGQGPEFLTYFQNEAQLDKSGLPSDRFFAERPEGSVSTLKIQRTQQEDSAVYLCASSLVSGQITDTQYFGPGTRLTVL.

This clone was counted at least ten times. The read finishes 3 residues shy of the CDR3 end, and the germline J gene is used to complete it. V and J are TRBV28 and TRBJ2-7, with 8 bases lining up with TRBD1. Germline V CDR1 and CDR2: MDHEN, SYDVKM. J gave up 1 base and V 7 bases, and 12 bases lay outside the gene matches. CDR3 length: 16 amino acids. The CDR3 region is CASNSPGTGGSYEQYF. The DNA read from the CDR3 is TGTGCCAGCAATTCACCTGGGACAGGCGGGTCCTACGAG.

To note about this clone: The read comes to an end 3 residues before the CDR3 does, leaving the germline J gene to fill in the end. The chain carries TRBV13 and TRBJ2-5; 9 bases agree with TRBD2. This CDR3 comprises 14 residues. V shed 5 bases and J 4 bases; nucleotides not matched to a gene: 5. Germline V gene lookup returns CDR1 PRHDT and CDR2 FYEKMQ (reference sequence). The part of the CDR3 DNA that was read is TGTGCCAGCAGCAGGCGGGAGGGCCTAGAGACC. Its protein is CASSRREGLET. The complete CDR3 sequence is CASSRREGLETQYF. The entire variable domain, with the rest obtained from reference TRBV13 and TRBJ2-5, is as follows: AAGVIQSPRHLIKEKRETATLKCYPIPRHDTVYWYQQGPGQDPQFLISFYEKMQSDKGSIPDRFSAQQFSDYHSELNMSSLELGDSALYFCASSRREGLETQYFGPGTRLLVL.

In this sample, this clone turned up many times. The CDR3 here is CSAVTSGSYNEQFF. CDR3 bases read: TGCAGTGCTGTGACTAGCGGGAGCTACAATGAG. The chain has TRBV20-1 and TRBJ2-1; 12 bases are a match to TRBD2. The sequenced fragment ends 3 residues before the CDR3 boundary, so the rest is inferred from the germline J gene. V lost 5 bases to trimming and J lost 3 bases; unmatched junction nucleotides: 2. Germline V gene sequence: CDR1 DFQATT, CDR2 SNEGSKA (reference sequence). The CDR3 consists of 14 residues.

In this sample, this clone turned up many times. The CDR3 end is not reached by the read, which stops 3 residues before it; the germline J gene fills it in. The chain links TRBV19 to TRBJ2-2, with D unresolved. Germline CDR1 reads LNHDA; CDR2 reads SQIVND (reference sequence). The CDR3 has 14 residues. Trimming pared 5 bases from V and 6 bases from J, leaving 13 bases between. The CDR3 bases that were read are TGTGCCAGTAGTGCCCGGTCAGGCGCCGGGGAG. It yields the protein CASSARSGAGE. The entire CDR3 is CASSARSGAGELFF. Looking up the rest from reference TRBV19 and TRBJ2-2 gives the full variable domain: DGGITQSPKYLFRKEGQNVTLSCEQNLNHDAMYWYRQDPGQGLRLIYYSQIVNDFQKGDIAEGYSVSREKKESFPLTVTSAQKNPTAFYLCASSARSGAGELFFGEGSRLTVL.

In this sample, this clone turned up a few times. Coverage ceases 3 residues before the CDR3 finishes, and the germline J gene fills in the end. J is TRBJ1-4 and V is TRBV11-2, with D tentatively TRBD1 (6 bases). Germline CDR1 is SGHAT and CDR2 is FQNNGV. This CDR3 contains 15 residues. V gave up 5 bases and J gave up 7 bases, with 17 bases separating them. This CDR3 is CASSDTRGAAEKLFF. The CDR3 DNA, read in part, is TGTGCCAGCAGCGACACTCGGGGGGCGGCTGAAAAA.

Worth noting for this clone: The missing CDR3 end, 3 residues past where the read stops, is filled in from the germline J gene. The chain uses TRBV19 and TRBJ2-3, with D perhaps TRBD2 (5 bases). Germline CDR1 and CDR2: LNHDA and SQIVND (reference sequence). The CDR3 is 15 amino acids. The V gene lost 5 bases and the J gene lost 1 base, with 13 bases spanning the gap. The CDR3 loop reads CASSDGLLGTDTQYF. The CDR3 DNA, read in part, is TGTGCCAGTAGTGACGGACTCTTGGGCACAGATACG.

This clone was detected many times. The CDR3 end lies 3 residues beyond the end of the read and is filled in from the germline J gene. The rearrangement uses TRBV20-1 and TRBJ2-1, with 11 bases aligning to TRBD1. The CDR3 spans 17 residues. Per the germline V gene, CDR1 is DFQATT and CDR2 is SNEGSKA (reference sequence). The junction had 11 bases not matched to a gene; V was cut back by 5 bases and J by 2 bases. The CDR3 sequence: CSAPPLRTGGPYNEQFF. Partial CDR3 DNA: TGCAGTGCTCCACCCTTGAGGACAGGGGGCCCCTACAATGAG.

This clone was observed many times. With the read ending 3 residues before the CDR3 end, the germline J gene is used to fill in that end. The V and J genes are TRBV12-3 or TRBV12-4 and TRBJ2-3; TRBD2 matches 13 bases. Trimming cost V 6 bases and J 8 bases; bases outside gene matches: 11. This CDR3 region has 16 residues. Incomplete CDR3 DNA: TGTGCCAGCAGACCACCGGGACTAGCGGGACTCAGTACG. It is translated as CASRPPGLAGLST. The CDR3 in its entirety is CASRPPGLAGLSTQYF.

The table lists this clone with many counts. The read comes to an end 3 residues before the CDR3 does, leaving the germline J gene to fill in the end. The J gene is TRBJ1-1, the V gene TRBV2; possible D gene TRBD1, 6 bases. The CDR3 is made up of 11 amino acids. In germline, CDR1 is SNHLY, CDR2 FYNNEI. This CDR3 is CASSPTGEAFF. Incomplete CDR3 DNA: TGTGCCAGCAGCCCTACAGGGGAA.

This clone was found many times. This CDR3 reads CASSPAELSEKLFF. The sequenced CDR3 bases are TGCGCCAGCAGCCCCGCGGAGTTATCTGAAAAA. The V and J genes are TRBV4-1 and TRBJ1-4; no clear D. From the germline J gene comes the end of the CDR3, since the read stops 3 residues before it. CDR1 is MGHRA, CDR2 YSYEKL, per germline. Trimming pared 4 bases from V and 7 bases from J, leaving 13 bases between. CDR3 length equals 14 residues.

This clone was counted ten times or more. The read ends 3 residues shy of where the CDR3 ends; the end is completed using the germline J gene. This sequence joins TRBV7-8 and TRBJ2-7, with no clear D. CDR3 length: 11 residues. Germline-derived CDR1 and CDR2 are SGHVS and FQNEAQ. The germline V and J ends were trimmed by 3 bases and 4 bases, with 4 bases remaining between them. CDR3 protein: CASSFLYEQYF. The CDR3 DNA, read in part, is TGTGCCAGCAGCTTCCTATACGAG.

This clone was seen a few times. The CDR3 goes on 3 residues after the read ends, and that part is filled in from the germline J gene. This sequence joins TRBV7-2 and TRBJ1-5; no clear D. Trimming left V 1 base short and J 6 bases short, with 7 bases between. This CDR3 has 13 residues. Per germline, CDR1 SGHTA and CDR2 FQGNSA. CDR3 region: CASSLDEGQPQHF. CDR3 DNA, as far as it was read: TGTGCCAGCAGCTTAGACGAGGGTCAGCCC.

This clone appeared many times. The sequenced fragment ends 3 residues before the CDR3 boundary, so the rest is inferred from the germline J gene. The chain joins TRBV5-1 to TRBJ2-1; 11 bases fit TRBD2. The CDR3 length is 17 residues. The V and J ends lost 0 bases and 3 bases, in that order; junction bases with no gene match: 5. Germline V gene sequence: CDR1 SGHRS, CDR2 YFSETQ. CDR3 loop: CASSLGALAGGYNEQFF. The CDR3 bases that were read are TGCGCCAGCAGCTTGGGGGCTCTAGCGGGAGGCTACAATGAG.

The table lists this clone with many counts. The read ends 3 residues shy of where the CDR3 ends; the end is completed using the germline J gene. The gene calls are TRBV6-4 and TRBJ2-1; possibly TRBD1 for D (6 bases). CDR1 MRHNA and CDR2 SNTAGT come from the germline V gene. Trimming took 4 bases from V and 0 from J, leaving 13 bases between them. The CDR3 is 16 amino acids. The covered CDR3 bases are TGTGCCAGCAGTGCCTCCGGGACACGCTCCTACAATGAG. This sequence encodes CASSASGTRSYNE. The complete CDR3 reads CASSASGTRSYNEQFF.

The sample holds many counts of this clone. Sequencing ends 3 residues short of the CDR3 end; the germline J gene provides the rest. V gene TRBV28 combines with J gene TRBJ2-3; maybe TRBD2 (6 bases). The CDR3 contains 14 residues. Germline values: CDR1 MDHEN, CDR2 SYDVKM. Trimming took 9 bases from V and 0 from J, leaving 13 bases between them. The CDR3 protein is CASATGTSTDTQYF. Partial CDR3 DNA: TGTGCCAGTGCAACGGGGACTAGCACAGATACG. Filled out from reference TRBV28 and TRBJ2-3, the complete variable domain reads DVKVTQSSRYLVKRTGEKVFLECVQDMDHENMFWYRQDPGLGLRLIYFSYDVKMKEKGDIPEGYSVSREKKERFSLILESASTNQTSMYLCASATGTSTDTQYFGPGTRLTVL.

This clone was seen many times. The DNA read from the CDR3 is TGTGCCAGCAGACCTTCCGGGACAGGGGACGAAAAA. Translated, it gives CASRPSGTGDEK. The CDR3 in its entirety is CASRPSGTGDEKLFF. The chain employs TRBV28 and TRBJ1-4; 10 bases line up with TRBD1. Read data end 3 residues before the CDR3 end; the end is taken from the germline J gene. The CDR3 covers 15 residues. The ends lost 6 bases at V and 8 bases at J; junction bases unmatched: 9. The V gene's germline CDR1 is MDHEN and CDR2 SYDVKM.

This clone was recorded at least ten times. From the germline J gene comes the end of the CDR3, since the read stops 3 residues before it. The V gene is TRBV5-4, the J gene TRBJ1-5, with D perhaps matching TRBD1 (5 bases). The germline V gene has CDR1 SGHNT and CDR2 YYREEE (reference sequence). The CDR3 length is 16 residues. Between the trimmed V and J ends, which lost 0 bases and 1 base, there was a span of 11 bases. CDR3 sequence: CASSLDGEGSNQPQHF. Partial CDR3 DNA: TGTGCCAGCAGCTTGGATGGGGAGGGGAGCAATCAGCCC.

This clone was observed many times. The CDR3 extends 3 residues past the end of the read, so its final part is completed from the germline J gene. This chain uses TRBV6-1 with TRBJ2-1; TRBD1 agrees at 7 bases. Unmatched junction bases numbered 3, after V lost 3 bases and J lost 1 base. Germline CDR1 reads MNHNS; CDR2 reads SASEGT. This CDR3 comprises 15 residues. CDR3 in amino acids: CASSEQQGSYNEQFF. CDR3 DNA, as far as it was read: TGTGCCAGCAGTGAGCAACAGGGGTCCTACAATGAG.

This clone was seen ten or more times. The read comes to an end 3 residues before the CDR3 does, leaving the germline J gene to fill in the end. The chain is built from TRBV20-1 and TRBJ2-7; 8 bases are shared with TRBD2. This CDR3 is 13 amino acids long. J lost 2 bases, V lost 3 bases, and 3 bases had no gene match. The germline gives CDR1 DFQATT, CDR2 SNEGSKA (reference sequence). The CDR3 loop is CSASGRGTYEQYF. The CDR3 bases that were read are TGCAGTGCTAGCGGGAGGGGGACCTACGAG.

This clone was seen repeatedly, ten times or more. The read ends 3 residues early relative to the CDR3; the germline J gene fills the gap. Different DNA sequences within this sample yield the same CDR3. The chain carries TRBV5-1 and TRBJ2-7; TRBD2 matches 9 bases. CDR3 size: 19 residues. The V and J ends lost 1 base and 1 base, in that order; junction bases with no gene match: 15. Germline V gene lookup returns CDR1 SGHRS and CDR2 YFSETQ. The CDR3 spells CASSLRAGGPLRTSYEQYF. The CDR3 DNA, read in part, is TGCGCCAGCAGCTTGCGGGCGGGAGGGCCCCTGCGAACTTCCTACGAG.

This clone was found many times. The read ends 3 residues early relative to the CDR3; the germline J gene fills the gap. The chain carries TRBV19 and TRBJ1-5, with D possibly TRBD1 on 5 matching bases. V was pared by 5 bases and J by 2 bases, with 13 bases between. Looked up from germline, CDR1 is LNHDA and CDR2 is SQIVND (reference sequence). The CDR3 has 15 amino acids. Here the CDR3 reads CASSSQGGGNQPQHF. The sequenced CDR3 bases are TGTGCCAGTAGTTCCCAGGGAGGCGGCAATCAGCCC.

This clone was seen repeatedly, ten times or more. The CDR3 end is not reached by the read, which stops 3 residues before it; the germline J gene fills it in. The chain recombines TRBV28 with TRBJ2-2, with 7 bases fitting TRBD1. This CDR3 has 15 residues. V was clipped by 9 bases and J by 2 bases; unmatched bases: 9. Germline CDR1 is MDHEN and CDR2 is SYDVKM. The CDR3 bases that were read are TGTGCCAGTTCCCCTAGGGACAGAAACACCGGGGAG. Protein product: CASSPRDRNTGE. The complete CDR3 protein is CASSPRDRNTGELFF.

This clone was observed many times. Coverage ceases 3 residues before the CDR3 finishes, and the germline J gene fills in the end. The rearrangement joins TRBV19 to TRBJ2-1, with 8 bases aligning to TRBD1. In germline, CDR1 is LNHDA, CDR2 SQIVND (reference sequence). V was clipped by 6 bases and J by 4 bases; unmatched bases: 8. The CDR3 is made up of 15 amino acids. This CDR3 is CASRTGGASYNEQFF. CDR3 bases read: TGTGCCAGTAGAACAGGGGGAGCTTCTTACAATGAG.